This T cell receptor (beta chain) was identified during a study of cytomegalovirus exposure and HLA in healthy donors. Study-level results: The study carried out a later analysis of TCR beta sequences. It associated 15,000 to 20,000 of them with specific HLA alleles at a false discovery rate of 0.05. Available immune exposure information covered CMV serostatus only. A later analysis showed that HLA-associated TCR beta chains had undergone more clonal expansion than equally common others.

The CDR3 runs to 16 residues. Trimming shortened V by 0 bases and J by 2 bases, and 14 bases separated the two germline ends. In germline, CDR1 is SGHRS, CDR2 YFSETQ. In the case of this clone: Its antigen is unknown.

It was with 60 Vbeta and 13 Jbeta primers that the PCR ran. Only in-frame clones appear in the TCRdb table, and some are missing; sequencing was by immunoSEQ multiplex PCR. The sample holds more than 85,000 clones; around 72% are singletons and the top ten take approximately 5.1%. Sequenced sample: PBMCs. This TCR came from a male donor in good health and CMV-seronegative. The chain has TRBV5-1 and TRBJ2-5; a weak D match, TRBD2 (6 bases). This CDR3 reads CASSLEASASQETQYF. The CDR3 DNA is TGCGCCAGCAGCTTGGAGGCTAGCGCCTCTCAAGAGACCCAGTACTTC.